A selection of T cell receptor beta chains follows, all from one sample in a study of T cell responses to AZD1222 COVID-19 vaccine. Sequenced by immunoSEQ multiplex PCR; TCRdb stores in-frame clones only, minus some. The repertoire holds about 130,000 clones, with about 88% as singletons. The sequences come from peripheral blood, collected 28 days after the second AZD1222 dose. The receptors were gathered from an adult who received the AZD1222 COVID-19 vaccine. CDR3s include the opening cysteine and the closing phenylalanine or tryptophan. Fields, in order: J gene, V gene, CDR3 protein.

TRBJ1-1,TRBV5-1,CASSLPTGGAEAFF
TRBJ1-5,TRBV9,CASSLEGSNQPQHF
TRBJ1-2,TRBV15,CATRHTASTGYTF
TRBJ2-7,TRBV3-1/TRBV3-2,CASSQVSEQYF
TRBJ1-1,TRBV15,CATSRDLGGTEAFF
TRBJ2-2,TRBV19,CASMTLAGVPTGELFF
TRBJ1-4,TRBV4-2,CASSQVGVATNEKLFF
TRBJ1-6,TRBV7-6,CASSLAGQGRSPLHF
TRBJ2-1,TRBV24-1,CATSDGVANEQFF
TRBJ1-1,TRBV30,CARRDTRPEAFF
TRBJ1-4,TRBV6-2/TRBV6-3,CASSLPGGQGDEKLFF
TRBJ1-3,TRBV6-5,CASSYSPVSSGNTIYF
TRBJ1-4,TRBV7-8,CASSASGTANEKLFF
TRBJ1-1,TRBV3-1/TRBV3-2,CASSRGWDDTEAFF
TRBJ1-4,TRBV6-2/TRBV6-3,CASSSSGTGNEKLFF
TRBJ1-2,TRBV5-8,CASSLGVNYGYTF
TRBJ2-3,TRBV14,CASSQDFFLGTGPDTQYF
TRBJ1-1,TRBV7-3,CASSSDRGSTEAFF
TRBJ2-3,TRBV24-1,CATSQREDTQYF
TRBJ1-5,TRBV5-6,CASSLGVLGGNQPQHF
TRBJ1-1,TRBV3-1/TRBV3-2,CASGGPNTEAFF
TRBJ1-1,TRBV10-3,CAISERGLQNMNTEAFF
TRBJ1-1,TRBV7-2,CASSRTKNTEAFF
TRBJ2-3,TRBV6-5,CASALSTDTQYF
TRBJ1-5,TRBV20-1,CSASAISNQPQHF
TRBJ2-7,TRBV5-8,CASSPAARGRGQGIYEQYF
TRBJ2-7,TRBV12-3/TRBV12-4,CASSLGRQQYF
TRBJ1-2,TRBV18,CASSPERTGGRDYGYTF
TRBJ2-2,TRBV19,CASTSAVEGIKAGELFF
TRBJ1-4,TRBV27,CASSLARGRDEKLFF
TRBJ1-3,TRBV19,CASSRSDSGNTIYF
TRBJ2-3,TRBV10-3,CAIREPGSSGADTQYF
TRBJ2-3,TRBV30,CAESSGTGVTDTQYF
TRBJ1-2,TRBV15,CATSRDRGLDGYTF
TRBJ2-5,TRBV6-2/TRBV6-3,CASSQGLAGGRKTQYF
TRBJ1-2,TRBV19,CASSKGLGYGYTF
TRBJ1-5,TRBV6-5,CASSTQGNNQPQHF
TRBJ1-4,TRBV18,CASSPPAGGNEKLFF
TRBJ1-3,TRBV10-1,CASSESQTGNTIYF
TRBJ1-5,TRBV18,CASSPRGPEQPQHF
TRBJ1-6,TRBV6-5,CASLRWAESNSPLHF